What follows are 30 T cell receptor beta chains derived from one specimen sequenced in a study of somatic mutations in cytotoxic T cells in rheumatoid arthritis. The protocol was immunoSEQ multiplex PCR, while the TCRdb copy is restricted to in-frame clones and leaves out a portion. The table lists 15,000 or so clones, 82% of them singletons. The sequencing input was CD8+ T cells sorted from blood. The receptors come from an adult with rheumatoid arthritis.

CDR3 in DNA: TGTGCCAGCAGCCCCATCGCAGGCCAGGGGGAGCAGTACTTC. It is translated as CASSPIAGQGEQYF. The chain combines TRBV7-2 with TRBJ2-7; D is perhaps TRBD1 (6 bases). The CDR3 contains 14 residues. V was pared by 5 bases and J by 7 bases, with 18 bases between. Looked up from germline, CDR1 is SGHTA and CDR2 is FQGNSA.

V gene TRBV4-2 combines with J gene TRBJ1-2, with D possibly matching TRBD1 (6 bases). From germline, CDR1 is LGHNA and CDR2 YNFKEQ. Trimming stripped 0 bases from V and 2 bases from J, with 13 bases between. The length of the CDR3 is 16 residues. The CDR3 DNA is TGTGCCAGCAGCCAAGATCCGGGACAACGGAACTATGGCTACACCTTC. Translated, it gives CASSQDPGQRNYGYTF.

The chain carries TRBV11-3 and TRBJ1-5, with D uncertain. CDR1 and CDR2 (germline): SGHNT, YENEEA. Between the trimmed V and J ends, which lost 0 bases and 0 bases, there was a span of 6 bases. The CDR3 covers 15 residues. CDR3 loop: CASSLEWYSNQPQHF. CDR3 DNA: TGTGCCAGCAGCTTAGAGTGGTATAGCAATCAGCCCCAGCATTTT.

The chain joins TRBV15 to TRBJ2-1, with 8 bases that match TRBD2. The J segment lost 1 base and the V segment lost 5 bases, leaving 4 bases of the junction unmatched. Germline V gene lookup returns CDR1 LNHNV and CDR2 YYDKDF (reference sequence). The CDR3 totals 15 residues. This chain's CDR3 is CATSDLAGSYNEQFF. CDR3 coding DNA: TGTGCCACCAGCGACTTAGCGGGATCCTACAATGAGCAGTTCTTC.

The chain links TRBV11-2 to TRBJ2-1; 10 positions agree with TRBD1. The CDR3 totals 16 residues. J gave up 5 bases and V 4 bases, and 8 bases lay outside the gene matches. Germline CDR1 SGHAT, CDR2 FQNNGV. CDR3 sequence (DNA): TGTGCCAGCAGCTATGCGAGCGGGACAGGGGACAATGAGCAGTTCTTC. The encoded protein is CASSYASGTGDNEQFF.

V gene TRBV18 combines with J gene TRBJ1-1; D remains unclear. CDR3 length: 14 amino acids. The germline V and J ends were trimmed by 2 bases and 0 bases, with 7 bases remaining between them. Germline CDR1 reads KGHSH; CDR2 reads LQKENI. The CDR3 bases are TGTGCCAGCTCACCAGCGGTCCTGAACACTGAAGCTTTCTTT. Translating it yields CASSPAVLNTEAFF.

The rearrangement links TRBV19 to TRBJ1-1; TRBD1 might be the D (5 bases). CDR1 LNHDA and CDR2 SQIVND come from the germline V gene (reference sequence). V gave up 3 bases and J gave up 5 bases, with 16 bases separating them. CDR3 length: 15 residues. The CDR3 DNA is TGTGCCAGTAGTATGTGGGGGGTGTCCGGGACTGAAGCTTTCTTT. This gives the protein CASSMWGVSGTEAFF.

This chain links TRBV7-6 with TRBJ1-5; the match to TRBD1 covers 9 bases. This CDR3 contains 17 residues. V trimming: 5 bases; J trimming: 7 bases; junction bases outside the gene matches: 15. CDR1 and CDR2 (germline): SGHVS, FNYEAQ. As DNA, the CDR3 is TGTGCCAGCAGCCCAAGCACCGGGACAGGGATTTTCCAGCCCCAGCATTTT. It is translated as CASSPSTGTGIFQPQHF. Full variable domain (remainder filled in from reference TRBV7-6 and TRBJ1-5): GAGVSQSPRYKVTKRGQDVALRCDPISGHVSLYWYRQALGQGPEFLTYFNYEAQQDKSGLPNDRFSAERPEGSISTLTIQRTEQRDSAMYRCASSPSTGTGIFQPQHFGDGTRLSIL.

The chain employs TRBV7-9 and TRBJ2-7; D is perhaps TRBD1 or TRBD2 (5 bases each). Germline V gene data show CDR1 as SEHNR and CDR2 as FQNEAQ (reference sequence). The V and J ends lost 1 base and 6 bases respectively, with 16 bases between them. This CDR3 contains 15 residues. The CDR3 region has the DNA TGTGCCAGCAGCTTAGGGGGCTTCCCTCGGGGCGAGCAGTACTTC. It translates to CASSLGGFPRGEQYF.

This clone was recorded only once. This chain links TRBV28 with TRBJ2-7, with D tentatively TRBD1 (6 bases). Germline lookup yields CDR1 MDHEN and CDR2 SYDVKM. This CDR3 is 14 amino acids long. Trimming took 4 bases from V and 2 from J, leaving 12 bases between them. CDR3 amino acids: CASSSSDRTYEQYF. CDR3 sequence (DNA): TGTGCCAGCAGTTCCTCTGACAGGACCTACGAGCAGTACTTC.

This chain joins TRBV7-9 and TRBJ2-5; D possibly matches TRBD1 or TRBD2 (5 bases each). CDR3 length: 15 amino acids. The V and J ends lost 4 bases and 2 bases respectively, with 14 bases between them. The germline V gene has CDR1 SEHNR and CDR2 FQNEAQ (reference sequence). The CDR3 region is CASSSRTGLQETQYF. CDR3 coding DNA: TGTGCCAGCAGCTCACGAACGGGGCTTCAAGAGACCCAGTACTTC.

In the case of this clone: The junction departs from the called germline gene at one end, perhaps through a read error. The rearrangement uses TRBV7-7 and TRBJ2-1; 15 nucleotides agree with TRBD2. CDR3 length: 15 residues. Germline CDR1 and CDR2: SSHAT and FNYEAQ (reference sequence). The CDR3 sequence is CASTPWTSGGDEQFF. The CDR3 region has the DNA TGTGCTAGCACCCCATGGACTAGCGGGGGGGATGAGCAGTTCTTC.

The V call is TRBV28, the J call TRBJ2-3; no definite D call. Trimming pared 2 bases from V and 2 bases from J, leaving 11 bases between. The germline gives CDR1 MDHEN, CDR2 SYDVKM. The CDR3 consists of 15 residues. CDR3 nucleotide sequence: TGTGCCAGCAGTTTAGATTTGGCGGACACAGATACGCAGTATTTT. Translation gives CASSLDLADTDTQYF.

This clone was detected only a few times. This rearrangement joins TRBV6-9 to TRBJ1-6; D may be TRBD1 (6 bases). The length of the CDR3 is 13 residues. Looked up from germline, CDR1 is MNHGY and CDR2 is SVAAGI. V was clipped by 8 bases and J by 9 bases, with 14 bases between them. The CDR3 sequence is CASLKTGGSPLHF. The DNA for the CDR3 is TGTGCCAGCTTAAAGACAGGAGGTTCACCCCTCCACTTT.

The CDR3 region is CASSRLQRGLRGNTIYF. CDR3 in DNA: TGTGCCAGCAGCCGGCTGCAGCGGGGGTTGAGAGGAAACACCATATATTTT. The gene calls are TRBV7-8 and TRBJ1-3, with D perhaps TRBD1 (5 bases). V dropped 5 bases and J dropped 4 bases, with 21 bases sitting between them. The germline V gene has CDR1 SGHVS and CDR2 FQNEAQ. The CDR3 runs to 17 residues. The variable domain in full, completed from reference TRBV7-8 and TRBJ1-3, reads GAGVSQSPRYKVAKRGQDVALRCDPISGHVSLFWYQQALGQGPEFLTYFQNEAQLDKSGLPSDRFFAERPEGSVSTLKIQRTQQEDSAVYLCASSRLQRGLRGNTIYFGEGSWLTVV.

CDR3 sequence (DNA): TGTGCCAGCAGTGCCGCGGTCAGCTCCTACGAGCAGTACTTC. Its translation: CASSAAVSSYEQYF. V is TRBV6-5 and J is TRBJ2-7; no definite D call. The CDR3 has 14 residues. V was trimmed by 5 bases and J by 0 bases, leaving 11 bases between them. CDR1 MNHEY and CDR2 SVGAGI come from the germline V gene.

About this clone itself: A junction boundary mismatches the germline segment, possibly from a read error. The J gene is TRBJ2-7, the V gene TRBV7-7; D gene ambiguous. The V gene's germline CDR1 is SSHAT and CDR2 FNYEAQ (reference sequence). The CDR3 is 13 residues long. The CDR3 coding sequence is TGTGCTAGCAGCTTCGCACCCGGCAACGAGCAGTACTTC. It translates to CASSFAPGNEQYF.

The V gene is TRBV4-1, the J gene TRBJ1-2; no clear D. CDR1 is MGHRA and CDR2 is YSYEKL in the germline V gene. Trimming stripped 0 bases from V and 4 bases from J, with 12 bases between. This CDR3 region has 15 residues. The CDR3 nucleotides are TGCGCCAGCAGCCAAGATCATCGGGCCCTCTATGGCTACACCTTC. It yields the protein CASSQDHRALYGYTF.

The chain joins TRBV7-9 to TRBJ2-7; D could derive from TRBD1 or TRBD2 (5 bases each). The CDR3 has 14 amino acids. Trimming pared 4 bases from V and 1 base from J, leaving 11 bases between. The germline gives CDR1 SEHNR, CDR2 FQNEAQ (reference sequence). CDR3 in DNA: TGTGCCAGCAGCTCCGGGACCATTTCCTACGAGCAGTACTTC. Translation: CASSSGTISYEQYF.

This clone was counted a few times. The rearrangement links TRBV27 to TRBJ2-1, with TRBD2 as a possible D gene (5 bases). Trimming stripped 3 bases from V and 8 bases from J, with 5 bases between. The CDR3 length is 11 residues. Germline V gene lookup returns CDR1 MNHEY and CDR2 SMNVEV (reference sequence). CDR3: CASSFGDEQFF. For the CDR3, the DNA is TGTGCCAGCAGTTTCGGGGATGAGCAGTTCTTC.

The chain is built from TRBV5-1 and TRBJ1-1, with a tentative D call TRBD1 (5 bases). This CDR3 region has 14 residues. Trimming left V 3 bases short and J 4 bases short, with 13 bases between. Germline loops: CDR1 SGHRS, CDR2 YFSETQ. CDR3 DNA sequence: TGCGCCAGCAGCTGGGGGAGGGCGGGCACTGAAGCTTTCTTT. It yields the protein CASSWGRAGTEAFF.

The chain uses TRBV7-9 and TRBJ2-1; TRBD2 matches at 13 bases. With V trimmed by 5 bases and J by 6 bases, 7 bases remained unmatched. This CDR3 is built from 16 residues. The germline gives CDR1 SEHNR, CDR2 FQNEAQ (reference sequence). CDR3 in amino acids: CASSLQGLAGFNEQFF. CDR3 sequence (DNA): TGTGCCAGCAGCCTCCAGGGACTAGCGGGGTTCAATGAGCAGTTCTTC.

The J gene is TRBJ2-1, the V gene TRBV7-9; D is possibly TRBD1 (6 bases). The CDR3 has 16 amino acids. CDR1 and CDR2 from the germline V gene are SEHNR and FQNEAQ (reference sequence). The ends were cut back, 5 bases at V and 0 bases at J, with 14 bases in the middle. CDR3 amino acids: CASSPRTVSSYNEQFF. CDR3 nucleotides: TGTGCCAGCAGCCCTAGGACAGTGAGCTCCTACAATGAGCAGTTCTTC.

Here the CDR3 reads CASNPTDRAQETQYF. In DNA, the CDR3 is TGTGCCAGCAATCCGACAGACAGAGCCCAAGAGACCCAGTACTTC. V usage is TRBV25-1 and J usage is TRBJ2-5; tentative D call: TRBD1 (5 bases). This CDR3 has 15 amino acids. Trimming shortened V by 7 bases and J by 1 base, and 16 bases separated the two germline ends. In germline, CDR1 is MGHDK, CDR2 SYGVNS.

The genes are TRBV5-1 and TRBJ1-2; 8 bases are a match to TRBD1. The V segment lost 1 base and the J segment 1 base; nucleotides outside the gene matches: 6. This CDR3 has 16 residues. Germline CDR1 SGHRS, CDR2 YFSETQ. The CDR3 loop reads CASSLIRQGNNYGYTF. DNA for the CDR3: TGCGCCAGCAGCTTGATTAGACAGGGGAATAACTATGGCTACACCTTC.

The V gene is TRBV4-1, the J gene TRBJ2-3; D ambiguous. The ends were cut back, 2 bases at V and 0 bases at J, with 15 bases in the middle. Germline V gene sequence: CDR1 MGHRA, CDR2 YSYEKL. The CDR3 runs to 17 residues. The CDR3 nucleotides read TGCGCCAGCAGCCAAAGCCAACTGGCCGGTAGCACAGATACGCAGTATTTT. It encodes CASSQSQLAGSTDTQYF.

This rearrangement joins TRBV6-5 to TRBJ1-1; the D gene is possibly TRBD1 (5 bases). V lost 4 bases and J 0 bases, leaving 15 bases between the germline ends. Germline V lookup: CDR1 MNHEY, CDR2 SVGAGI. The CDR3 has 16 residues. DNA of the CDR3: TGTGCCAGCAGTTTAGGGAGTGAGGGGATGAACACTGAAGCTTTCTTT. Its protein is CASSLGSEGMNTEAFF.

The rearrangement links TRBV30 to TRBJ2-5; D tentatively reads TRBD1 or TRBD2 (5 bases each). CDR3 length equals 15 residues. V was clipped by 0 bases and J by 1 base, with 12 bases between them. The germline V gene encodes CDR1 GTSNPN and CDR2 SVGIG (reference sequence). In DNA form, the CDR3 reads TGTGCCTGGAGTGTACGGGACGACCTCCAAGAGACCCAGTACTTC. Amino acid sequence: CAWSVRDDLQETQYF.

The V and J genes are TRBV6-5 and TRBJ2-1; 7 bases agree with TRBD2. V gave up 2 bases and J gave up 4 bases; unmatched junction bases: 2. Germline CDR1 and CDR2: MNHEY and SVGAGI. This CDR3 has 14 amino acids. This chain's CDR3 is CASSYAGEYNEQFF. The DNA for the CDR3 is TGTGCCAGCAGTTACGCGGGGGAGTACAATGAGCAGTTCTTC.

In nucleotides, the CDR3 is TGTGCCTGGGGTAGGGGACAGGGTTCTGGGGCCAACGTCCTGACTTTC. Protein: CAWGRGQGSGANVLTF. The rearrangement uses TRBV30 and TRBJ2-6, with 9 bases aligning to TRBD1. The V segment lost 5 bases and the J segment 1 base; nucleotides outside the gene matches: 6. Germline assignment: CDR1 GTSNPN and CDR2 SVGIG (reference sequence). The CDR3 sequence is 16 residues long.